These 20 T cell receptor beta chains were all obtained from the same sample, sequenced in a study of OX40 agonist ivuxolimab in advanced cancers. Libraries were prepared by immunoSEQ multiplex PCR; TCRdb keeps only in-frame clonotypes and omits some of them. The sample records about 80,000 clones, around 87% being singletons. The sequencing here drew on CD4+ or CD8+ T cells sorted from blood, taken in a trial of the OX40 agonist ivuxolimab. The receptors derive from an adult with an advanced solid tumor such as melanoma, head and neck, liver or kidney cancer.

The rearrangement uses TRBV6-5 and TRBJ1-1, with D hard to call. The CDR3 has 14 amino acids. Trimming removed 7 bases from V and 0 bases from J, with 12 bases in between. Germline loops: CDR1 MNHEY, CDR2 SVGAGI. The CDR3 is CASTSARVNTEAFF. CDR3 sequence (DNA): TGTGCCAGCACCTCCGCCCGGGTGAACACTGAAGCTTTCTTT.

The chain combines TRBV11-3 with TRBJ1-6; 9 nucleotides line up with TRBD1. The V and J ends lost 5 bases and 10 bases, in that order; junction bases with no gene match: 9. This CDR3 contains 15 residues. CDR1 is SGHNT, CDR2 YENEEA, per germline. CDR3 sequence (DNA): TGTGCCAGCAGCGGACCGGGACAGGGAGTATCACCCCTCCACTTT. It translates to CASSGPGQGVSPLHF. Using reference TRBV11-3 and TRBJ1-6 for the parts outside the CDR3, the full variable domain is EAGVVQSPRYKIIEKKQPVAFWCNPISGHNTLYWYLQNLGQGPELLIRYENEEAVDDSQLPKDRFSAERLKGVDSTLKIQPAELGDSAVYLCASSGPGQGVSPLHFGNGTRLTVT.

The sample holds one count of this clone. V is TRBV9 and J is TRBJ1-2; no clear D. The ends were cut back, 3 bases at V and 8 bases at J, with 17 bases in the middle. CDR1 is SGDLS, CDR2 YYNGEE, per germline. This CDR3 has 14 amino acids. The CDR3 sequence: CASSALSWLGGYTF. In nucleotides, the CDR3 is TGTGCCAGCAGCGCCCTGAGTTGGCTGGGAGGCTACACCTTC.

This chain links TRBV10-3 with TRBJ1-5; D is ambiguous. This CDR3 is built from 13 residues. Germline V gene sequence: CDR1 ENHRY, CDR2 SYGVKD. Deletions cut 0 bases from V and 4 bases from J, with 4 bases between. The CDR3 bases are TGTGCCATCAGTGAGTCCGAGAATCAGCCCCAGCATTTT. It specifies CAISESENQPQHF.

This rearrangement joins TRBV30 to TRBJ2-7; 8 bases are a match to TRBD1. V dropped 2 bases and J dropped 7; count of bases not matched to a gene: 10. The CDR3 consists of 14 residues. Germline V gene sequence: CDR1 GTSNPN, CDR2 SVGIG (reference sequence). The CDR3 sequence is CAWSWGQGAREQYF. For the CDR3, the DNA is TGTGCCTGGAGTTGGGGTCAGGGGGCGAGGGAGCAGTACTTC.

In this sample, this clone turned up once. This rearrangement joins TRBV28 to TRBJ1-4; TRBD1 agrees at 9 bases. J lost 8 bases, V lost 8 bases, and 3 bases had no gene match. The CDR3 loop spans 12 amino acids. Germline CDR1 and CDR2: MDHEN and SYDVKM. The CDR3 loop is CASGTGMEKLFF. CDR3 DNA: TGTGCCAGCGGGACAGGGATGGAAAAACTGTTTTTT.

V usage is TRBV5-6 and J usage is TRBJ2-7; D unresolved. The germline CDR1 and CDR2 sequences are SGHDT and YYEEEE. The V gene lost 4 bases and the J gene lost 2 bases, with 10 bases spanning the gap. This CDR3 is 13 amino acids long. DNA for the CDR3: TGTGCCAGCAGCCTTCGAGTGGCCTACGAGCAGTACGTC. Amino acids: CASSLRVAYEQYV.

This chain joins TRBV30 and TRBJ2-5; 10 positions match TRBD2. The CDR3 has 15 residues. Per the germline V gene, CDR1 is GTSNPN and CDR2 is SVGIG (reference sequence). Trimming cost V 2 bases and J 4 bases; bases outside gene matches: 7. The CDR3 DNA follows: TGTGCCTGGAGTCCGATAGCGGGAGGCCCAGAGACCCAGTACTTC. Translated, it gives CAWSPIAGGPETQYF. Combining the CDR3 with reference TRBV30 and TRBJ2-5 gives the whole variable domain SQTIHQWPATLVQPVGSPLSLECTVEGTSNPNLYWYRQAAGRGLQLLFYSVGIGQISSEVPQNLSASRPQDRQFILSSKKLLLSDSGFYLCAWSPIAGGPETQYFGPGTRLLVL.

This chain connects TRBV6-5 to TRBJ1-5, with D unclear. Looked up from germline, CDR1 is MNHEY and CDR2 is SVGAGI. Trimming cost V 0 bases and J 6 bases, with 9 bases left between them. This CDR3 comprises 14 residues. The CDR3 DNA follows: TGTGCCAGCAGTTACTCTCCCGGGGTTCAGCCCCAGCATTTT. It is translated as CASSYSPGVQPQHF.

The chain recombines TRBV29-1 with TRBJ1-2; D is unresolved. Germline V gives CDR1 SQVTM, CDR2 ANQGSEA. The V end was cut by 0 bases, the J end by 7 bases, with 15 bases between. This CDR3 is built from 14 residues. DNA for the CDR3: TGCAGCGTTGAAGAGTCAAAGGTTCGGGGTGGCTACACCTTC. Its translation: CSVEESKVRGGYTF.

The rearrangement links TRBV9 to TRBJ2-1; 8 bases fit TRBD1. From germline, CDR1 is SGDLS and CDR2 YYNGEE. There are 14 residues in the CDR3. V shed 0 bases, J shed 5 bases, and the junction held 1 base outside the gene matches. The CDR3 region is CASSVVGQDNEQFF. The DNA for the CDR3 is TGTGCCAGCAGCGTAGTGGGACAGGACAATGAGCAGTTCTTC.

This clone showed up just once. The CDR3 loop is CASSPGVAGYTGELFF. For the CDR3, the DNA is TGTGCCAGCAGCCCCGGGGTAGCGGGATACACCGGGGAGCTGTTTTTT. The chain carries TRBV7-8 and TRBJ2-2; 8 nucleotides align to TRBD2. V lost 5 bases and J lost 3; bases outside the gene matches: 8. CDR1 and CDR2 from the germline V gene are SGHVS and FQNEAQ. The CDR3 is 16 amino acids. Full variable domain (outside the CDR3, taken from reference TRBV7-8 and TRBJ2-2): GAGVSQSPRYKVAKRGQDVALRCDPISGHVSLFWYQQALGQGPEFLTYFQNEAQLDKSGLPSDRFFAERPEGSVSTLKIQRTQQEDSAVYLCASSPGVAGYTGELFFGEGSRLTVL.

This chain joins TRBV7-9 and TRBJ1-1; 9 bases match TRBD1. Germline V lookup: CDR1 SEHNR, CDR2 FQNEAQ (reference sequence). The CDR3 loop spans 15 amino acids. With V trimmed by 7 bases and J by 8 bases, 14 bases remained unmatched. CDR3 in DNA: TGTGCCAGCACCCCCCCACCGGGACAGGGACTCGAAGCTTTCTTT. This gives the protein CASTPPPGQGLEAFF. The full variable domain, rest sourced from reference TRBV7-9 and TRBJ1-1, is DTGVSQNPRHKITKRGQNVTFRCDPISEHNRLYWYRQTLGQGPEFLTYFQNEAQLEKSRLLSDRFSAERPKGSFSTLEIQRTEQGDSAMYLCASTPPPGQGLEAFFGQGTRLTVV.

This chain links TRBV11-2 with TRBJ1-2, with D uncertain. The CDR3 totals 13 residues. Germline CDR1 is SGHAT and CDR2 is FQNNGV. V lost 1 base to trimming and J lost 1 base, with 4 bases between them. The DNA of the CDR3 is TGTGCCAGCAGCTTAGGGCTTAACTATGGCTACACCTTC. Translating gives CASSLGLNYGYTF. Looking up the rest from reference TRBV11-2 and TRBJ1-2 gives the full variable domain: EAGVAQSPRYKIIEKRQSVAFWCNPISGHATLYWYQQILGQGPKLLIQFQNNGVVDDSQLPKDRFSAERLKGVDSTLKIQPAKLEDSAVYLCASSLGLNYGYTFGSGTRLTVV.

V and J are TRBV30 and TRBJ2-5, with D tentatively TRBD2 (5 bases). V was clipped by 0 bases and J by 5 bases, with 13 bases between them. Germline loops: CDR1 GTSNPN, CDR2 SVGIG (reference sequence). The CDR3 has 14 residues. CDR3 in amino acids: CAWSVRRGSETQYF. The CDR3 bases are TGTGCCTGGAGTGTACGGCGTGGGAGTGAGACCCAGTACTTC.

This sequence joins TRBV4-3 and TRBJ2-1; a weak D match, TRBD2 (5 bases). Trimming took 0 bases from V and 4 from J, leaving 13 bases between them. Germline V gene lookup returns CDR1 LGHNA and CDR2 YSLEER. The CDR3 spans 16 residues. For the CDR3, the DNA is TGCGCCAGCAGCCAAGATGCGGCTAGCAGTTACAATGAGCAGTTCTTC. It yields the protein CASSQDAASSYNEQFF.

The V call is TRBV5-8, the J call TRBJ2-7, with TRBD1 identical over 11 bases. Germline V gives CDR1 SGHTS, CDR2 YDEGEE. The CDR3 has 15 residues. Trimming removed 4 bases from V and 3 bases from J; junction bases left unmatched: 6. CDR3 sequence reads: CASSLDRGLFYEQYF. The CDR3 nucleotides are TGTGCCAGCAGCCTGGACAGGGGGCTGTTCTACGAGCAGTACTTC.

V usage is TRBV30 and J usage is TRBJ1-6; possibly TRBD1 for D (5 bases). The CDR3 length is 16 residues. V lost 0 bases to trimming and J lost 5 bases, with 14 bases between them. The germline V gene encodes CDR1 GTSNPN and CDR2 SVGIG (reference sequence). The CDR3 sequence is CAWSVRGANNNSPLHF. CDR3 coding DNA: TGTGCCTGGAGTGTAAGGGGCGCAAATAATAATTCACCCCTCCACTTT.

The chain is built from TRBV4-1 and TRBJ2-5; D gene uncertain. Between the trimmed V and J ends, which lost 1 base and 1 base, there was a span of 4 bases. CDR1 and CDR2 from the germline V gene are MGHRA and YSYEKL. The CDR3 has 13 residues. CDR3 DNA sequence: TGCGCCAGCAGCCAAGGCAGCCAAGAGACCCAGTACTTC. It translates to CASSQGSQETQYF.

With regard to this clone: This sample includes further DNA sequences coding for the same CDR3. This chain uses TRBV5-1 with TRBJ2-5; 12 bases line up with TRBD2. Germline lookup yields CDR1 SGHRS and CDR2 YFSETQ. The length of the CDR3 is 15 residues. The V segment lost 5 bases and the J segment 2 bases; nucleotides outside the gene matches: 4. As DNA, the CDR3 is TGCGCCAGCAGTCGGCTAGCGGGGGGGCAAGAGACCCAGTACTTC. Its protein is CASSRLAGGQETQYF.